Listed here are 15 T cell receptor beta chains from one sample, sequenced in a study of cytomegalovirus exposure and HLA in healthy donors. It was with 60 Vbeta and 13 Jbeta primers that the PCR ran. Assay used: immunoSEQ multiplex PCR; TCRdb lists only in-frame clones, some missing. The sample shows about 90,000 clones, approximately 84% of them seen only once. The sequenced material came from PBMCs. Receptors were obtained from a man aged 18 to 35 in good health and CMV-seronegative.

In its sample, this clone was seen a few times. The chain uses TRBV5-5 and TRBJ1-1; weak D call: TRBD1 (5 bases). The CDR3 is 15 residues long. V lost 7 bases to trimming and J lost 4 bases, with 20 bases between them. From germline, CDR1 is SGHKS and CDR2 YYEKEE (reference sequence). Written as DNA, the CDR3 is TGTGCCAGCGAAGCCCTTGCTGGGGGGAGCACTGAAGCTTTCTTT. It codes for CASEALAGGSTEAFF.

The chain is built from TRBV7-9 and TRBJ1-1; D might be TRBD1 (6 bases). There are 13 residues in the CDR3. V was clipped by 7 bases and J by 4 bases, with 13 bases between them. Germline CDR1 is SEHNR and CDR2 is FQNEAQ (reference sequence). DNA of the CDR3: TGTGCCAGCAATTGGGGGCTGGCCACTGAAGCTTTCTTT. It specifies CASNWGLATEAFF.

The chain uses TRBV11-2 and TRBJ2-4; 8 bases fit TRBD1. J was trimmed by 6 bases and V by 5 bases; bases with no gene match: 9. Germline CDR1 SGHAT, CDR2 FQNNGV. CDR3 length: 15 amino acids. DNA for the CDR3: TGTGCCAGCAGCCGCACAGGGGGTCGGGGAAACATTCAGTACTTC. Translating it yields CASSRTGGRGNIQYF.

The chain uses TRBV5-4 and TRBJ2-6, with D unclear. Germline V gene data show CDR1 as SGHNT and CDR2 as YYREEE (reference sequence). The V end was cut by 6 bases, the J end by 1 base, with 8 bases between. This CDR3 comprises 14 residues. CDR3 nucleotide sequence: TGTGCCAGCAACGACAAGTCTGGGGCCAACGTCCTGACTTTC. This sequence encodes CASNDKSGANVLTF.

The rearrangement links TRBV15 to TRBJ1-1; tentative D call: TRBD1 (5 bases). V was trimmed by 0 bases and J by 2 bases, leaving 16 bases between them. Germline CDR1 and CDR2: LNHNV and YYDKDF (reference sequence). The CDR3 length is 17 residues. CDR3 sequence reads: CATSRDYWGGGNTEAFF. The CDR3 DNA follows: TGTGCCACCAGCAGAGATTACTGGGGCGGGGGAAACACTGAAGCTTTCTTT. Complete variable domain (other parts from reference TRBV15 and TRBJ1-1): DAMVIQNPRYQVTQFGKPVTLSCSQTLNHNVMYWYQQKSSQAPKLLFHYYDKDFNNEADTPDNFQSRRPNTSFCFLDIRSPGLGDTAMYLCATSRDYWGGGNTEAFFGQGTRLTVV.

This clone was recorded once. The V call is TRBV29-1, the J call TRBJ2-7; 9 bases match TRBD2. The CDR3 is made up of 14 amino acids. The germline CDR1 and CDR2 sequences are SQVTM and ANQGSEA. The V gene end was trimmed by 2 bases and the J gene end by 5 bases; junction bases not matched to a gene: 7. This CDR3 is CSVERAGGVHEQYF. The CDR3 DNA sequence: TGCAGCGTTGAACGGGCGGGAGGGGTCCACGAGCAGTACTTC.

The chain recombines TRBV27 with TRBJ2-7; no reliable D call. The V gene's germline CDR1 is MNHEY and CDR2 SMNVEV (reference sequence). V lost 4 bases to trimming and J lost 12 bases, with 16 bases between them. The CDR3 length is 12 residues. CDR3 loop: CASSSGPSPLYF. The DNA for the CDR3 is TGTGCCAGCAGTTCAGGCCCGTCCCCCCTGTACTTC.

CDR3 in DNA: TGTGCCACCAGCAGAGATCAAGGGGTCCAGGGGGACTATGGCTACACCTTC. Protein sequence: CATSRDQGVQGDYGYTF. The chain is built from TRBV15 and TRBJ1-2; 7 bases align to TRBD1. Per germline, CDR1 LNHNV and CDR2 YYDKDF (reference sequence). The CDR3 sequence is 17 residues long. V lost 0 bases, J lost 3 bases, and 10 bases stayed unmatched. The full variable domain, in which reference TRBV15 and TRBJ1-2 provide the parts outside the CDR3, is DAMVIQNPRYQVTQFGKPVTLSCSQTLNHNVMYWYQQKSSQAPKLLFHYYDKDFNNEADTPDNFQSRRPNTSFCFLDIRSPGLGDTAMYLCATSRDQGVQGDYGYTFGSGTRLTVV.

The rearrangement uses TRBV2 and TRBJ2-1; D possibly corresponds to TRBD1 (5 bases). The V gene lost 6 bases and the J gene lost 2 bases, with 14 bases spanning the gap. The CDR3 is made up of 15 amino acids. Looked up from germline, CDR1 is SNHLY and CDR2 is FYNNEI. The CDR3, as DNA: TGTGCCAGCAGAGATACAGGTGGCCCCTACAATGAGCAGTTCTTC. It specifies CASRDTGGPYNEQFF. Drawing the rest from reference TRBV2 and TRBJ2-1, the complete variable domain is EPEVTQTPSHQVTQMGQEVILRCVPISNHLYFYWYRQILGQKVEFLVSFYNNEISEKSEIFDDQFSVERPDGSNFTLKIRSTKLEDSAMYFCASRDTGGPYNEQFFGPGTRLTVL.

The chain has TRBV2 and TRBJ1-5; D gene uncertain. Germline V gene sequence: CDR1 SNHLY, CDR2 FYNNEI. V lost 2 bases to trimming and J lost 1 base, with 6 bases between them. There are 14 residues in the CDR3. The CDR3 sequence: CASSEQRSNQPQHF. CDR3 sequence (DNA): TGTGCCAGCAGTGAACAGAGGAGCAATCAGCCCCAGCATTTT.

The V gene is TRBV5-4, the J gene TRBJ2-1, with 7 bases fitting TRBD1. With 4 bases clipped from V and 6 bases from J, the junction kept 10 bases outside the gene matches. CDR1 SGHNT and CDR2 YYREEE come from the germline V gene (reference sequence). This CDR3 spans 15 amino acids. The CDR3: CASSKRQGNLNEQFF. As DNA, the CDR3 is TGTGCCAGCAGCAAACGACAGGGCAACCTCAATGAGCAGTTCTTC.

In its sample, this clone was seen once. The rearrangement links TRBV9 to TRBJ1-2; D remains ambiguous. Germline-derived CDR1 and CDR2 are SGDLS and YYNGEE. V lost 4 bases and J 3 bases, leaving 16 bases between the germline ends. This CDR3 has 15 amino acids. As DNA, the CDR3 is TGTGCCAGCAGCCAGAAGGGAGGGTCGGACTATGGCTACACCTTC. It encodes CASSQKGGSDYGYTF.

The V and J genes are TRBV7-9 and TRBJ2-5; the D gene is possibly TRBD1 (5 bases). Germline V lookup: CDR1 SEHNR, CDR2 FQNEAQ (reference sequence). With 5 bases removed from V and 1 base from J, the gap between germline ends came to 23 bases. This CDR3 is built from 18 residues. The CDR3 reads CASSPPITNRGSQETQYF. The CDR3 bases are TGTGCCAGCAGCCCCCCAATCACGAATAGGGGTTCCCAAGAGACCCAGTACTTC.

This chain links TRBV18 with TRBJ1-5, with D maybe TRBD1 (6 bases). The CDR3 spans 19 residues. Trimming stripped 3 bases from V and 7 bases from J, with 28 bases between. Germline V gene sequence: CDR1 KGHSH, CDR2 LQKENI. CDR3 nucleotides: TGTGCCAGCTCACCGCGCCCTATTACAGGGACGAGAGGTGGGCAGCCCCAGCATTTT. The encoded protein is CASSPRPITGTRGGQPQHF.

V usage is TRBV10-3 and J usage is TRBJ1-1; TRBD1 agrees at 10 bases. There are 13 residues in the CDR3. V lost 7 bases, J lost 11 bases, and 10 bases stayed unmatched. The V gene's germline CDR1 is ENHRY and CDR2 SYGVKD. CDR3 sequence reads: CAIKETGGVRAFF. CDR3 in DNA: TGTGCCATCAAAGAGACAGGGGGCGTGAGGGCTTTCTTT.